Listed below are T cell receptor beta chains from one sample, sequenced in a study of T-cell reconstitution after alpha-beta-depleted transplantation in children. MiXCR, applied by TCRdb to the PCR reads, yields one record per CDR3 protein. This sample has 550,000 to 600,000 distinct CDR3 sequences; around 23% occur once, and the top ten carry roughly an eighth. The source material was PBMCs, mostly from graft donor cells, sampled 360 days after TCRalphabeta/CD19-depleted stem cell transplant. The receptors come from a boy in the first two years of life who had a stem cell transplant for acute myeloid leukemia, so the T cells may come from the graft donor. CDR3s include the opening cysteine and the closing phenylalanine or tryptophan. The D gene is left open where the match is weak. For some rows the clone size is stated as once, few or many, or as a class when expanded; others skip it.

CDR3 DNA: TGTGCCAGCAGTTTAGTCGCGGCAGGTCGCACAGATACGCAGTATTTT; CDR3 protein: CASSLVAAGRTDTQYF; V gene: TRBV12-3/TRBV12-4; clone size: many; D gene: .; J gene: TRBJ2-3
CDR3 DNA: TGTGCCAGCAGTTACAGACAGGGAACCTACGAGCAGTACTTC; CDR3 protein: CASSYRQGTYEQYF; V gene: TRBV6-5; clone size: .; D gene: TRBD1; J gene: TRBJ2-7
CDR3 DNA: TGTGCCAGCAGTTTTCGCAGGGGCTCCTACAATGAGCAGTTCTTC; CDR3 protein: CASSFRRGSYNEQFF; V gene: TRBV12-3/TRBV12-4; clone size: .; D gene: .; J gene: TRBJ2-1
CDR3 DNA: TGTGCCAGCAGCTCCACCATCGCGGGTAATGAGCAGTTCTTC; CDR3 protein: CASSSTIAGNEQFF; V gene: TRBV5-5; clone size: many; D gene: .; J gene: TRBJ2-1
CDR3 DNA: TGTGCCAGCAGTTACTCGGGGGGGAGCACAGATACGCAGTATTTT; CDR3 protein: CASSYSGGSTDTQYF; V gene: TRBV6-5; clone size: many; D gene: TRBD2; J gene: TRBJ2-3
CDR3 DNA: TGTGCCAGCAGTCGAGGGACAGGGGCCCAAGAGACCCAGTACTTC; CDR3 protein: CASSRGTGAQETQYF; V gene: TRBV6-1; clone size: .; D gene: TRBD1; J gene: TRBJ2-5
CDR3 DNA: TGTGCCAGCAGCTTAGGATGGTCGGCGGGGGGGGACAATGAGCAGTTCTTC; CDR3 protein: CASSLGWSAGGDNEQFF; V gene: TRBV7-6; clone size: few; D gene: TRBD2; J gene: TRBJ2-1
CDR3 DNA: TGCAGTGCTCTGACAAAGAAAGGGGGGGGCTACACCTTC; CDR3 protein: CSALTKKGGGYTF; V gene: TRBV20-1; clone size: .; D gene: .; J gene: TRBJ1-2
CDR3 DNA: TGCAGTGCTAGAGATTGGGGACAGGGAGAAAAAGGCACTGAAGCTTTCTTT; CDR3 protein: CSARDWGQGEKGTEAFF; V gene: TRBV20-1; clone size: few; D gene: TRBD1; J gene: TRBJ1-1
CDR3 DNA: TGTGCCAGCAGCCAAGCGGGCAGTGGCAGGAATGGCTACACCTTC; CDR3 protein: CASSQAGSGRNGYTF; V gene: TRBV14; clone size: many; D gene: .; J gene: TRBJ1-2
CDR3 DNA: TGCGCCAGCAGCTTGAGGACAGGGGCGCGGGAGACCCAGTACTTC; CDR3 protein: CASSLRTGARETQYF; V gene: TRBV5-1; clone size: .; D gene: TRBD1; J gene: TRBJ2-5
CDR3 DNA: TGTGCCAGCAGCTTTAAGCCGGACGTCGGCACTGAAGCTTTCTTT; CDR3 protein: CASSFKPDVGTEAFF; V gene: TRBV5-5; clone size: .; D gene: .; J gene: TRBJ1-1
CDR3 DNA: TGTGCCAGCAGCGAGCGAGGACTAGGCAGGGAGACCCAGTACTTC; CDR3 protein: CASSERGLGRETQYF; V gene: TRBV2; clone size: .; D gene: TRBD2; J gene: TRBJ2-5
CDR3 DNA: TGCGCCAGCAGCCAAGATATCGGCACCATCTATGGCTACACCTTC; CDR3 protein: CASSQDIGTIYGYTF; V gene: TRBV4-3; clone size: few; D gene: .; J gene: TRBJ1-2
CDR3 DNA: TGTGCCAGCAGTTTAGGCAGGGGTGGTTCTGGGGCCAACGTCCTGACTTTC; CDR3 protein: CASSLGRGGSGANVLTF; V gene: TRBV28; clone size: many; D gene: .; J gene: TRBJ2-6
CDR3 DNA: TGTGCCAGCAGTTACTCGGGGTTTACCGGGAATGGGAACACTGAAGCTTTCTTT; CDR3 protein: CASSYSGFTGNGNTEAFF; V gene: TRBV6-5; clone size: few; D gene: .; J gene: TRBJ1-1
CDR3 DNA: TGCAGTGCTACGGACAGTGGCACTGAAGCTTTCTTT; CDR3 protein: CSATDSGTEAFF; V gene: TRBV20-1; clone size: .; D gene: .; J gene: TRBJ1-1
CDR3 DNA: TGTGCCAGCAGTTGGTATAGCAATCAGCCCCAGCATTTT; CDR3 protein: CASSWYSNQPQHF; V gene: TRBV6-2/TRBV6-3; clone size: .; D gene: .; J gene: TRBJ1-5
CDR3 DNA: TGTGCCAGCAGTGTTGACGGGACCAACGGCGGGAAACTGTTTTTT; CDR3 protein: CASSVDGTNGGKLFF; V gene: TRBV12-3/TRBV12-4; clone size: many; D gene: .; J gene: TRBJ1-4
CDR3 DNA: TGTGCCAGCAGCGTAGGGCTATTCTCCTACGAGCAGTACTTC; CDR3 protein: CASSVGLFSYEQYF; V gene: TRBV9; clone size: .; D gene: .; J gene: TRBJ2-7
CDR3 DNA: TGTGCCAGCAGCCTCATCGACGACAGCCCAGATACGCAGTATTTT; CDR3 protein: CASSLIDDSPDTQYF; V gene: TRBV3-1; clone size: .; D gene: .; J gene: TRBJ2-3
CDR3 DNA: TGTGCCAGCAGCTTAGGAGGGTTTGGCGGACCCACCTCTAACAGGCAGCAGTTCTTC; CDR3 protein: CASSLGGFGGPTSNRQQFF; V gene: TRBV11-1; clone size: .; D gene: .; J gene: TRBJ2-1
CDR3 DNA: TGCGCCAGCAGCGCGGGATGGAACACCGGGGAGCTGTTTTTT; CDR3 protein: CASSAGWNTGELFF; V gene: TRBV5-1; clone size: many; D gene: .; J gene: TRBJ2-2
CDR3 DNA: TGCAGTGCTAGCGGCACGCGGGTTTCCTACGAGCAGTACTTC; CDR3 protein: CSASGTRVSYEQYF; V gene: TRBV20-1; clone size: many; D gene: .; J gene: TRBJ2-7
CDR3 DNA: TGCGCCAGCAGCCTCGGGACAGGGGCCTCCTACGAGCAGTACTTC; CDR3 protein: CASSLGTGASYEQYF; V gene: TRBV4-3; clone size: many; D gene: TRBD1; J gene: TRBJ2-7
CDR3 DNA: TGCAGTGCTAGTTTCCTAGGATTCGCCAAAAACATTCAGTACTTC; CDR3 protein: CSASFLGFAKNIQYF; V gene: TRBV20-1; clone size: .; D gene: .; J gene: TRBJ2-4
CDR3 DNA: TGTGCCAGCAGACAGGGTCGGTCTGGGGCCAACGTCCTGACTTTC; CDR3 protein: CASRQGRSGANVLTF; V gene: TRBV7-8; clone size: .; D gene: .; J gene: TRBJ2-6
CDR3 DNA: TGCGCCAGCAGTGAGTCTTATTCACCCCTCCACTTT; CDR3 protein: CASSESYSPLHF; V gene: TRBV10-2; clone size: many; D gene: .; J gene: TRBJ1-6
CDR3 DNA: TGCAGTGCTAGTAAGACCCAGTACTTC; CDR3 protein: CSASKTQYF; V gene: TRBV20-1; clone size: many; D gene: .; J gene: TRBJ2-5
CDR3 DNA: TGTGCCAGCAAACGGATAGAGGGGAACACCATATATTTT; CDR3 protein: CASKRIEGNTIYF; V gene: TRBV6-1; clone size: few; D gene: .; J gene: TRBJ1-3
CDR3 DNA: TGCGCCAGCAGCTTGGTTCCGACAGGGGTTGACCGGGAGCTGTTTTTT; CDR3 protein: CASSLVPTGVDRELFF; V gene: TRBV5-1; clone size: many; D gene: TRBD1; J gene: TRBJ2-2
CDR3 DNA: TGTGCCAGCGGGAACAGGGGGATCGCCGGGGAGCTGTTTTTT; CDR3 protein: CASGNRGIAGELFF; V gene: TRBV12-3/TRBV12-4; clone size: .; D gene: TRBD1; J gene: TRBJ2-2
CDR3 DNA: TGTGCCAGCAGCTTGGATGGGACAGGGGCCTCCGAGCAGTACTTC; CDR3 protein: CASSLDGTGASEQYF; V gene: TRBV5-6; clone size: many; D gene: TRBD1; J gene: TRBJ2-7
CDR3 DNA: TGCAGTGCTTCAGTGGGAAAAGAGACCCAGTACTTC; CDR3 protein: CSASVGKETQYF; V gene: TRBV20-1; clone size: many; D gene: .; J gene: TRBJ2-5
CDR3 DNA: TGTGCCAGCACCACAAGGGCGCAGGGGGCTAACTATGGCTACACCTTC; CDR3 protein: CASTTRAQGANYGYTF; V gene: TRBV12-3/TRBV12-4; clone size: .; D gene: TRBD1; J gene: TRBJ1-2
CDR3 DNA: TGTGCCAGCATGGGTATAGGGCCCCTCTACGAGCAGTACTTC; CDR3 protein: CASMGIGPLYEQYF; V gene: TRBV12-3/TRBV12-4; clone size: few; D gene: .; J gene: TRBJ2-7